These 31 T cell receptor beta chains were sequenced from one sample in a study of CD4+ T cells in melanoma. The method was immunoSEQ multiplex PCR; TCRdb's version includes in-frame clones alone and lacks a portion of them. Found here are 9,000 to 13,000 clones, about 72% of them singletons; the top ten hold roughly an eighth. The sequenced sample consisted of cells from a culture (not recorded whether cultured in vitro). The receptors derive from a human donor with melanoma.

J is TRBJ2-2 and V is TRBV6-6; the D gene is possibly TRBD1 (5 bases). Germline CDR1 and CDR2: MNHNY and SVGAGI (reference sequence). The CDR3 runs 15 residues. V was clipped by 1 base and J by 1 base, with 7 bases between them. The CDR3 spells CASSYFTGNTGELFF. As DNA, the CDR3 is TGTGCCAGCAGTTACTTTACAGGGAACACCGGGGAGCTGTTTTTT.

This clone was observed a handful of times. The V and J genes are TRBV19 and TRBJ2-7; the D gene is possibly TRBD2 (7 bases). Per the germline V gene, CDR1 is LNHDA and CDR2 is SQIVND (reference sequence). Between the trimmed V and J ends, which lost 3 bases and 9 bases, there was a span of 21 bases. This CDR3 region has 15 residues. The CDR3 DNA is TGTGCCAGTAGTATCTCTGCGGGGGCTCTGGAAAGGCAGTACTTC. This gives the protein CASSISAGALERQYF.

V gene TRBV4-2 combines with J gene TRBJ2-1, with 10 bases matching TRBD2. Trimming at V came to 0 bases and at J to 6 bases, leaving 8 bases not matched to a gene. This CDR3 is built from 17 residues. The V gene's germline CDR1 is LGHNA and CDR2 YNFKEQ. The CDR3 DNA reads as TGTGCCAGCAGCCAAGATTATTTCACTAGCGGGGCCAATGAGCAGTTCTTC. It specifies CASSQDYFTSGANEQFF.

The chain recombines TRBV27 with TRBJ2-5, with TRBD1 matching over 8 bases. J was trimmed by 5 bases and V by 1 base; bases with no gene match: 6. The germline V gene has CDR1 MNHEY and CDR2 SMNVEV (reference sequence). This CDR3 contains 15 residues. The CDR3 loop is CASSLFRGRRETQYF. In nucleotides, the CDR3 is TGTGCCAGCAGTTTATTCAGGGGGCGGCGGGAGACCCAGTACTTC.

This rearrangement joins TRBV7-2 to TRBJ2-2; D is possibly TRBD2 (6 bases). CDR1 is SGHTA and CDR2 is FQGNSA in the germline V gene. The CDR3 is 16 amino acids. Trimming cost V 5 bases and J 5 bases, with 18 bases left between them. CDR3 coding DNA: TGTGCCAGCAGCCGACTAGGCGGGGTTGTGACCGGGGAGCTGTTTTTT. Protein: CASSRLGGVVTGELFF.

The DNA of the CDR3 is TGCGCCAGCATAGCCCAGGGCTCGGGTAATGAAAAACTGTTTTTT. Protein sequence: CASIAQGSGNEKLFF. V is TRBV5-1 and J is TRBJ1-4; a possible D gene is TRBD1 (5 bases). CDR1 SGHRS and CDR2 YFSETQ come from the germline V gene. Trimming took off 6 bases at V and 4 bases at J, with 16 bases between the two ends. CDR3 length equals 15 residues.

This clone occurred once. The chain is built from TRBV5-5 and TRBJ1-4; D unresolved. The CDR3 extends over 14 amino acids. Trimming left V 4 bases short and J 0 bases short, with 7 bases between. Germline values: CDR1 SGHKS, CDR2 YYEKEE (reference sequence). The CDR3 reads CASSPGATNEKLFF. The CDR3, as DNA: TGTGCCAGCAGCCCGGGTGCAACTAATGAAAAACTGTTTTTT.

The V and J genes are TRBV30 and TRBJ1-3; unclear D gene. The CDR3 extends over 13 amino acids. V lost 4 bases to trimming and J lost 1 base, with 8 bases between them. Germline V gene sequence: CDR1 GTSNPN, CDR2 SVGIG (reference sequence). The chain's CDR3 is CAWKRVSGNTIYF. DNA of the CDR3: TGTGCCTGGAAGCGGGTTTCTGGAAACACCATATATTTT.

The chain joins TRBV2 to TRBJ2-5; D remains ambiguous. The V and J ends lost 2 bases and 4 bases respectively, with 5 bases between them. The CDR3 is 12 residues long. Germline lookup yields CDR1 SNHLY and CDR2 FYNNEI. The DNA for the CDR3 is TGTGCCAGCAGTGAATTTCGAGAGACCCAGTACTTC. Its protein product is CASSEFRETQYF.

DNA of the CDR3: TGTGCCAGCAGCTTATTAGGCGGACAGGGGAATTCACCCCTCCACTTT. This gives the protein CASSLLGGQGNSPLHF. The chain uses TRBV5-6 and TRBJ1-6; the match to TRBD1 covers 9 bases. Germline trimming cut 2 bases from V and 7 bases from J; bases unmatched to any gene: 7. The germline V gene has CDR1 SGHDT and CDR2 YYEEEE. CDR3 length equals 16 residues.

The J gene is TRBJ1-4, the V gene TRBV4-1; a possible D gene is TRBD1 (6 bases). This CDR3 spans 18 amino acids. V was trimmed by 0 bases and J by 7 bases, leaving 21 bases between them. Germline CDR1 and CDR2: MGHRA and YSYEKL. This chain's CDR3 is CASSQDLWGGRAPEKLFF. The CDR3 nucleotides are TGCGCCAGCAGCCAAGATTTATGGGGGGGCAGGGCGCCTGAAAAACTGTTTTTT.

The gene calls are TRBV30 and TRBJ1-1, with TRBD1 as a possible D gene (6 bases). Germline assignment: CDR1 GTSNPN and CDR2 SVGIG (reference sequence). This CDR3 has 17 amino acids. Trimming stripped 3 bases from V and 0 bases from J, with 20 bases between. The chain's CDR3 is CAWRHGGGRGMNTEAFF. The CDR3 bases are TGTGCCTGGAGGCACGGGGGGGGGCGAGGAATGAACACTGAAGCTTTCTTT.

The J gene is TRBJ2-5, the V gene TRBV25-1; possible D gene TRBD2, 6 bases. The V and J ends lost 1 base and 2 bases respectively, with 11 bases between them. The CDR3 has 15 residues. Germline values: CDR1 MGHDK, CDR2 SYGVNS. The CDR3 spells CASSESGTLQETQYF. CDR3 DNA: TGTGCCAGCAGTGAATCGGGGACTTTGCAAGAGACCCAGTACTTC.

This clone was seen a few times. The rearrangement uses TRBV5-1 and TRBJ1-1; the match to TRBD1 covers 7 bases. CDR3 size: 14 residues. Losses at the gene ends were 0 bases for V and 2 bases for J; bases not matched to a gene: 1. Germline values: CDR1 SGHRS, CDR2 YFSETQ. The CDR3 reads CASSLEGANTEAFF. DNA of the CDR3: TGCGCCAGCAGCTTGGAGGGGGCCAACACTGAAGCTTTCTTT.

The chain couples TRBV19 to TRBJ2-1; 11 nucleotides line up with TRBD2. Germline V gives CDR1 LNHDA, CDR2 SQIVND (reference sequence). Trimming at V came to 5 bases and at J to 7 bases, leaving 16 bases not matched to a gene. CDR3 length equals 18 residues. The CDR3 here is CASSRIPILAGGGNEQFF. In DNA, the CDR3 is TGTGCCAGTAGTCGCATCCCGATCCTAGCGGGGGGCGGGAATGAGCAGTTCTTC. Supplemented by reference TRBV19 and TRBJ2-1, the full variable domain reads DGGITQSPKYLFRKEGQNVTLSCEQNLNHDAMYWYRQDPGQGLRLIYYSQIVNDFQKGDIAEGYSVSREKKESFPLTVTSAQKNPTAFYLCASSRIPILAGGGNEQFFGPGTRLTVL.

The V gene is TRBV28, the J gene TRBJ1-2; D may be TRBD1 (5 bases). Deletions cut 8 bases from V and 1 base from J, with 8 bases between. The CDR3 has 12 amino acids. CDR1 MDHEN and CDR2 SYDVKM come from the germline V gene. CDR3 sequence: CASQGYNYGYTF. For the CDR3, the DNA is TGTGCCAGCCAGGGATATAACTATGGCTACACCTTC.

The chain is built from TRBV6-5 and TRBJ1-6; D gene unclear. Trimming cost V 1 base and J 7 bases, with 5 bases left between them. Germline V gene sequence: CDR1 MNHEY, CDR2 SVGAGI. The CDR3 has 13 amino acids. CDR3 region: CASSYFLNSPLHF. CDR3 coding DNA: TGTGCCAGCAGTTACTTCCTCAATTCACCCCTCCACTTT.

This chain uses TRBV6-1 with TRBJ2-3; 8 bases line up with TRBD1. The germline CDR1 and CDR2 sequences are MNHNS and SASEGT. The CDR3 is 15 amino acids. With 5 bases clipped from V and 2 bases from J, the junction kept 6 bases outside the gene matches. CDR3: CASSTTGVDTDTQYF. The CDR3 region has the DNA TGTGCCAGCAGTACGACAGGGGTGGACACAGATACGCAGTATTTT.

This chain links TRBV5-1 with TRBJ2-1, with 10 bases matching TRBD2. The CDR3 loop spans 13 amino acids. J was trimmed by 7 bases and V by 4 bases; bases with no gene match: 2. Germline V CDR1 and CDR2: SGHRS, YFSETQ. The CDR3: CASSPGLANEQFF. CDR3 sequence (DNA): TGCGCCAGCAGCCCGGGACTAGCGAATGAGCAGTTCTTC.

The V call is TRBV18, the J call TRBJ2-3; TRBD2 might be the D (5 bases). V was shortened by 4 bases and J by 4 bases, with 15 bases between the two germline ends. The CDR3 spans 15 residues. In germline, CDR1 is KGHSH, CDR2 LQKENI. DNA for the CDR3: TGTGCCAGCTCACTCCTGCGCGCGGACTCAGATACGCAGTATTTT. Protein: CASSLLRADSDTQYF.

The genes are TRBV7-9 and TRBJ1-1; tentatively, D is TRBD1 (5 bases). CDR1 and CDR2 from the germline V gene are SEHNR and FQNEAQ (reference sequence). There are 13 residues in the CDR3. V was trimmed by 1 base and J by 9 bases, leaving 12 bases between them. CDR3 sequence: CASSLGGVEKAFF. In DNA form, the CDR3 reads TGTGCCAGCAGCTTAGGAGGGGTCGAAAAAGCTTTCTTT.

V is TRBV5-5 and J is TRBJ2-3; the D gene is possibly TRBD2 (6 bases). V was shortened by 7 bases and J by 4 bases, with 13 bases between the two germline ends. CDR3 size: 13 residues. Germline CDR1 reads SGHKS; CDR2 reads YYEKEE (reference sequence). CDR3 residues: CASGPRGADTQYF. Written as DNA, the CDR3 is TGTGCCAGCGGCCCGCGGGGAGCAGATACGCAGTATTTT.

This chain connects TRBV18 to TRBJ1-2, with a weak D call TRBD1 (6 bases). This CDR3 is built from 15 residues. Per the germline V gene, CDR1 is KGHSH and CDR2 is LQKENI. V lost 3 bases and J 4 bases, leaving 15 bases between the germline ends. CDR3: CASSPGANMGYGYTF. CDR3 coding DNA: TGTGCCAGCTCACCGGGGGCGAACATGGGCTATGGCTACACCTTC.

This clone was counted a few times. This chain joins TRBV5-1 and TRBJ2-3; D is perhaps TRBD1 or TRBD2 (5 bases each). Germline loops: CDR1 SGHRS, CDR2 YFSETQ. The V end was cut by 1 base, the J end by 6 bases, with 18 bases between. This CDR3 has 16 residues. CDR3 protein: CASSLPLGTPGDTQYF. CDR3 in DNA: TGCGCCAGCAGCTTGCCTTTAGGGACCCCTGGTGATACGCAGTATTTT.

CDR3 loop: CASMWEVEAFF. The CDR3 region has the DNA TGTGCCAGCATGTGGGAGGTGGAAGCTTTCTTT. This chain uses TRBV2 with TRBJ1-1, with D hard to call. Trimming shortened V by 7 bases and J by 8 bases, and 11 bases separated the two germline ends. Looked up from germline, CDR1 is SNHLY and CDR2 is FYNNEI. This CDR3 has 11 amino acids.

Only a few counts were recorded for this clone. The chain recombines TRBV7-2 with TRBJ2-7; tentatively, D is TRBD1 (5 bases). Germline V gene sequence: CDR1 SGHTA, CDR2 FQGNSA. The CDR3 is made up of 12 amino acids. V lost 2 bases and J 12 bases, leaving 14 bases between the germline ends. The CDR3 DNA sequence: TGTGCCAGCAGCTTAAGGGGCTCTCTCCGGTACTTC. Translating gives CASSLRGSLRYF. Looking up the rest from reference TRBV7-2 and TRBJ2-7 gives the full variable domain: GAGVSQSPSNKVTEKGKDVELRCDPISGHTALYWYRQSLGQGLEFLIYFQGNSAPDKSGLPSDRFSAERTGGSVSTLTIQRTQQEDSAVYLCASSLRGSLRYFGPGTRLTVT.

The CDR3 DNA reads TGTGCCAGCAGTGGGTTCAAAGGACAGTCAGAGACCCAGTACTTC. This sequence encodes CASSGFKGQSETQYF. The chain joins TRBV25-1 to TRBJ2-5; D may be TRBD1 (6 bases). CDR3 length: 15 amino acids. Trimming left V 4 bases short and J 4 bases short, with 16 bases between. Germline V gene lookup returns CDR1 MGHDK and CDR2 SYGVNS.

The chain combines TRBV4-1 with TRBJ2-2; D is perhaps TRBD2 (6 bases). Germline V gene lookup returns CDR1 MGHRA and CDR2 YSYEKL. CDR3 size: 16 residues. The V end lost 4 bases, the J end lost 1 base, and 13 bases lay between the germline ends. The CDR3 nucleotides read TGCGCCAGCAGCCGCTTCCGGGGGAGGAACACCGGGGAGCTGTTTTTT. Protein: CASSRFRGRNTGELFF.

J is TRBJ2-5 and V is TRBV10-3; D ambiguous. V lost 2 bases, J lost 4 bases, and 8 bases lay in between. Per germline, CDR1 ENHRY and CDR2 SYGVKD. This CDR3 spans 13 amino acids. The CDR3 loop is CAISEAYRETQYF. CDR3 DNA sequence: TGTGCCATCAGTGAGGCGTACCGAGAGACCCAGTACTTC.

This chain joins TRBV5-6 and TRBJ1-1, with unresolved D. This CDR3 is 13 amino acids long. Trimming stripped 1 base from V and 1 base from J, with 5 bases between. Per the germline V gene, CDR1 is SGHDT and CDR2 is YYEEEE. The CDR3 coding sequence is TGTGCCAGCAGCTTGAAAAGGAACACTGAAGCTTTCTTT. Encoded protein: CASSLKRNTEAFF.

The CDR3 protein is CASSAQQGTEPQHF. The CDR3 region has the DNA TGTGCCAGCAGTGCACAACAGGGGACGGAGCCCCAGCATTTT. The J gene is TRBJ1-5, the V gene TRBV2; 7 bases map to TRBD1. Trimming took 4 bases from V and 8 from J; bases not matched to a gene: 8. CDR1 is SNHLY, CDR2 FYNNEI, per germline. The CDR3 consists of 14 residues.